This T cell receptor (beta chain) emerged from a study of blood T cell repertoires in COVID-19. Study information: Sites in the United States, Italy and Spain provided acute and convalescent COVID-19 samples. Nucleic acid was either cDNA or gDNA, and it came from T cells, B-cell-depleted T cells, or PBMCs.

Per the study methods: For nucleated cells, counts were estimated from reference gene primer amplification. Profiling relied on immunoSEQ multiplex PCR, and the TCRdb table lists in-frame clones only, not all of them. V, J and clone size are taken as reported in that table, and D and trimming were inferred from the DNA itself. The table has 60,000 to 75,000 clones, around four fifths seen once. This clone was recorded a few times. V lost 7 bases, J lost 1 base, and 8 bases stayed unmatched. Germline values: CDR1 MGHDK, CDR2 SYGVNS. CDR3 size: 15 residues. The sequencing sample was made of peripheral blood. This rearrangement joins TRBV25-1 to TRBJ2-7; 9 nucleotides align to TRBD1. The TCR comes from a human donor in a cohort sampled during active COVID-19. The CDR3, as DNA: TGTGCCAGCACCCCACAGGGGGCTAGATCCTACGAGCAGTACTTC. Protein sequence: CASTPQGARSYEQYF.